Below, 5 T cell receptor beta chains from the same sample are listed, as sequenced in a study of CD8 T cells in ankylosing spondylitis. TCRdb processed the 5' RACE reads anew with MiXCR; each CDR3 protein has one entry. Here the sample spans more than 150,000 distinct CDR3 sequences, around 13% being singletons. The specimen was blood, either unsorted or a sorted T cell fraction (not recorded which). The receptors were gathered from a male donor with ankylosing spondylitis or in good health (not recorded which).

The chain is built from TRBV27 and TRBJ2-7, with 7 bases aligning to TRBD1. Germline CDR1 MNHEY, CDR2 SMNVEV (reference sequence). CDR3 length: 16 residues. After removal of 6 bases from V and 7 bases from J, the junction contained 18 bases not matched to a gene. CDR3 in amino acids: CASSLLIPKGAKEQYF. The CDR3 region has the DNA TGTGCCAGCAGCCTTCTAATTCCAAAGGGGGCAAAGGAGCAGTACTTC.

This clonotype was found a few times. V is TRBV5-1 and J is TRBJ2-5, with 7 bases lining up with TRBD1. CDR3 length: 15 amino acids. Germline values: CDR1 SGHRS, CDR2 YFSETQ. Trimming cost V 2 bases and J 5 bases; bases outside gene matches: 9. The CDR3 DNA is TGCGCCAGCAGCTTCAGGGGGACCCCGCCGGAGACCCAGTACTTC. Translating gives CASSFRGTPPETQYF.

A few counts support this clonotype. J is TRBJ1-1 and V is TRBV15; D ambiguous. The V gene's germline CDR1 is LNHNV and CDR2 YYDKDF (reference sequence). The V end was cut by 0 bases, the J end by 7 bases, with 12 bases between. This CDR3 spans 14 amino acids. CDR3 sequence (DNA): TGTGCCACCAGCAGAGATTGGCCCTCAAGTGAAGCTTTCTTT. Translated: CATSRDWPSSEAFF.

This clonotype was observed a handful of times. The rearrangement links TRBV12-5 to TRBJ2-7; D might be TRBD2 (5 bases). Per the germline V gene, CDR1 is LGHNT and CDR2 is FRNRAP. The CDR3 totals 12 residues. V was clipped by 3 bases and J by 3 bases, with 6 bases between them. The CDR3 sequence is CASGFGIYEQYF. The CDR3 bases are TGTGCTAGTGGTTTCGGGATCTACGAGCAGTACTTC.

There are a few counts of this clonotype. V usage is TRBV30 and J usage is TRBJ1-6; 8 bases are a match to TRBD1. V shed 5 bases, J shed 9 bases, and the junction held 6 bases outside the gene matches. This CDR3 has 13 residues. Germline lookup yields CDR1 GTSNPN and CDR2 SVGIG (reference sequence). The CDR3 nucleotides are TGTGCCTGGTTACAGGGGGTAGGTTCACCCCTCCACTTT. Protein: CAWLQGVGSPLHF.